Listed below are T cell receptor beta chains from one sample, sequenced in a study of blood T cell repertoires in COVID-19. Sequencing used immunoSEQ multiplex PCR; TCRdb keeps in-frame clones, though not all of them. The top ten hold 3% to 4% of the sample, which has over 150,000 clones, 80% to 90% seen once. Sequenced: peripheral blood. All receptors come from an older woman who had recovered from COVID-19. The conserved cysteine and the conserved F or W are not part of the CDR3 here. D genes are given only for firm matches.

D gene	V gene	J gene	CDR3 protein
TRBD2	TRBV3-1/TRBV3-2	TRBJ2-5	ASSQRGTSEETQY
.	TRBV6-1	TRBJ1-3	ASSEQNSGNTIY
.	TRBV5-1	TRBJ1-1	ASSSGGQGKAEAF
.	TRBV6-1	TRBJ1-5	ASSETRAQPQH
TRBD2	TRBV19	TRBJ2-3	ASSILASGGAGADTQY
.	TRBV5-1	TRBJ1-4	ASSFGATNEKLF
.	TRBV10-3	TRBJ1-2	AISESEGGDINYGYT
TRBD1	TRBV28	TRBJ1-5	ASSPGQGQH
.	TRBV7-7	TRBJ2-5	ASSLAGGQQETQY
.	TRBV7-2	TRBJ1-1	ASSRRGGHREAF
.	TRBV5-1	TRBJ2-7	ASSFTGSHEQY
TRBD2	TRBV10-3	TRBJ2-5	AISGTSGGYQETQY
TRBD1	TRBV7-9	TRBJ1-4	ASSYKPTGVEEKLF
.	TRBV19	TRBJ1-2	ASSTETGPLGYGYT
.	TRBV28	TRBJ1-1	ASSFTGRGTEAF
TRBD1	TRBV29-1	TRBJ1-1	SVSMGQGTEAF
.	TRBV5-6	TRBJ2-7	ASSLGGRAYEQY
.	TRBV5-1	TRBJ1-2	ASSLALPGYGYT
TRBD1	TRBV9	TRBJ1-2	ASSAIQRTGIYGYT
TRBD2	TRBV6-5	TRBJ2-1	ASRLSGGYNEQF
.	TRBV30	TRBJ1-3	AGPTGPGNTIY
.	TRBV5-1	TRBJ1-5	ASSLEGLRNQPQH
.	TRBV14	TRBJ2-3	ASSSLRGTDTQY
.	TRBV5-5	TRBJ2-3	ASSLMGAHDTQY
TRBD1	TRBV28	TRBJ1-2	ASTGQGTLGGYT
.	TRBV7-9	TRBJ2-5	ASSFSAVRGETQY
.	TRBV19	TRBJ1-1	ASSTPRGANTEAF
TRBD1	TRBV19	TRBJ1-5	ASSTQGAAGQPQH
.	TRBV14	TRBJ2-3	ASSQQGTDTQY
TRBD2	TRBV11-2	TRBJ2-3	ASSLWSGGRTDTQY
.	TRBV7-6	TRBJ2-5	ASSLIAELQETQY
.	TRBV25-1	TRBJ2-3	ASSRDFSDTQY
TRBD2	TRBV12-3/TRBV12-4	TRBJ2-3	AGRGLTDTQY
.	TRBV28	TRBJ1-1	ASSLGGNTASKAF
.	TRBV7-3	TRBJ2-3	ASSRPSETQY
TRBD1	TRBV10-2	TRBJ2-7	ASSEAGTGIYEQY
TRBD2	TRBV7-6	TRBJ2-3	ASSLRVGGGTDTQY
TRBD2	TRBV7-8	TRBJ2-1	ASSLALLAGVNEQF
.	TRBV6-1	TRBJ2-5	ASSDVRVGVQETQY
TRBD2	TRBV2	TRBJ2-3	ASSAGTSTTDTQY
.	TRBV5-5	TRBJ1-2	ASSPVTGNYGYT
TRBD2	TRBV14	TRBJ2-1	ASSQAGRGGYNEQF
.	TRBV5-1	TRBJ2-5	ASSIRDREYQETQY
.	TRBV7-2	TRBJ2-1	ASSTSVRDYNEQF
TRBD1	TRBV2	TRBJ1-6	ASRRTGGGSPLH